This is a list of T cell receptor beta chains from one sample in a study of cytomegalovirus exposure and HLA in healthy donors. Assay: immunoSEQ multiplex PCR; the TCRdb copy retains only in-frame clones and omits some. The profile shows some 250,000 clones, over 80% of them singletons. The material sequenced was PBMCs. These receptors all stem from a middle-aged woman in good health and CMV-seropositive. Both conserved end residues are part of each CDR3. A D gene is named only where the DNA matches it firmly. Expanded clones are given a class, and other clones once, few, many or no size at all.

>TRBJ2-3|TRBV19|NA|NA
CASSTGTSIGTDTQYF
TGTGCCAGTAGTACCGGGACATCTATTGGGACAGATACGCAGTATTTT
>TRBJ2-1|TRBV6-5|TRBD2|NA
CASGREVEQFF
TGTGCCAGCGGGAGGGAGGTTGAGCAGTTCTTC
>TRBJ2-7|TRBV7-9|TRBD1|NA
CSSSLGTGGQDEQYF
TGTTCCAGCAGCTTGGGGACAGGGGGCCAGGACGAGCAGTACTTC
>TRBJ1-3|TRBV5-8|NA|NA
CASSFQGYSGNTIYF
TGTGCCAGCAGTTTCCAGGGCTACTCTGGAAACACCATATATTTT
>TRBJ2-2|TRBV30|NA|NA
CAWTPGGTGELFF
TGTGCCTGGACGCCAGGGGGGACCGGGGAGCTGTTTTTT
>TRBJ1-2|TRBV7-2|NA|NA
CASSLGGLRYGYTF
TGTGCCAGCAGCTTGGGGGGACTGCGTTATGGCTACACCTTC
>TRBJ2-7|TRBV10-3|NA|NA
CAITSGTTSYEQYF
TGTGCCATCACCTCCGGGACAACGTCCTACGAGCAGTACTTC
>TRBJ2-2|TRBV4-2|NA|few
CASSARQSNTGELFF
TGTGCCAGCAGCGCCCGACAGAGTAACACCGGGGAGCTGTTTTTT
>TRBJ2-7|TRBV7-2|NA|once
CASSLAGRGDEQYF
TGTGCCAGCAGCTTAGCGGGCAGGGGAGACGAGCAGTACTTC
>TRBJ1-1|TRBV7-2|TRBD1|NA
CASSRQGGYTEAFF
TGTGCCAGCAGTCGACAGGGTGGGTACACTGAAGCTTTCTTT
>TRBJ2-1|TRBV5-1|TRBD1|NA
CASSPGQGAYNEQFF
TGCGCCAGCAGCCCCGGACAGGGTGCCTACAATGAGCAGTTCTTC
>TRBJ2-1|TRBV29-1|TRBD2|NA
CSGGLRGRANEQFF
TGCAGCGGGGGGCTGCGCGGGAGGGCCAATGAGCAGTTCTTC